A single sample gave rise to the 5 T cell receptor beta chains below, sequenced in a study of T cell repertoires in cytomegalovirus infection. Using its own MiXCR run on the reads, TCRdb lists one record per CDR3 protein. The sample lists 150,000 to 200,000 distinct CDR3 sequences, approximately 15% occurring once. Sample: PBMCs. The source of these receptors is a human donor in good health (CMV status not recorded). Some clones in this sample may be carry-over from other donors' samples.

This clonotype has at least ten counts. This rearrangement joins TRBV7-3 to TRBJ1-4; 9 bases are a match to TRBD1. CDR1 and CDR2 from the germline V gene are SGHTA and FQGTGA. This CDR3 is built from 17 residues. The V segment lost 1 base and the J segment 7 bases; nucleotides outside the gene matches: 10. CDR3 sequence: CASSLKGTGNGGEKLFF. The CDR3 DNA reads TGTGCCAGCAGCTTAAAGGGGACAGGGAACGGGGGTGAAAAACTGTTTTTT.

The J gene is TRBJ1-5, the V gene TRBV20-1; no clear D gene. V lost 5 bases and J lost 0, with 8 bases in between. The CDR3 contains 13 residues. Germline CDR1 reads DFQATT; CDR2 reads SNEGSKA (reference sequence). Here the CDR3 DNA reads TGCAGTGCTGGGGAGTTTAGCAATCAGCCCCAGCATTTT. This sequence encodes CSAGEFSNQPQHF.

The CDR3 region has the DNA TGTGCCAGCAGTTCGAGGACAGGAGGAAGAGAAAAACTGTTTTTT. Translation: CASSSRTGGREKLFF. The rearrangement joins TRBV28 to TRBJ1-4; 7 bases are shared with TRBD1. Germline values: CDR1 MDHEN, CDR2 SYDVKM. CDR3 length equals 15 residues. After removal of 4 bases from V and 8 bases from J, the junction contained 10 bases not matched to a gene.

The chain joins TRBV11-2 to TRBJ2-3, with D possibly TRBD2 on 5 matching bases. CDR1 SGHAT and CDR2 FQNNGV come from the germline V gene. The CDR3 is 11 amino acids. The V end lost 8 bases, the J end lost 11 bases, and 14 bases lay between the germline ends. The CDR3 bases are TGTGCCAGCGGCAGCGGCCCTTTGCAGTATTTT. Translated: CASGSGPLQYF.

In this sample, this clonotype turned up a few times. The chain joins TRBV28 to TRBJ1-1; D is unresolved. V was trimmed by 1 base and J by 5 bases, leaving 11 bases between them. This CDR3 is built from 14 residues. The V gene's germline CDR1 is MDHEN and CDR2 SYDVKM. CDR3 sequence reads: CASSLFRDLTEAFF. In DNA form, the CDR3 reads TGTGCCAGCAGTTTATTTCGCGATTTGACTGAAGCTTTCTTT. Complete variable domain (other parts from reference TRBV28 and TRBJ1-1): DVKVTQSSRYLVKRTGEKVFLECVQDMDHENMFWYRQDPGLGLRLIYFSYDVKMKEKGDIPEGYSVSREKKERFSLILESASTNQTSMYLCASSLFRDLTEAFFGQGTRLTVV.